These T cell receptor beta chains were read from a single sample in a study of human T cells and chemical hapten exposure. One entry per CDR3 protein, called by TCRdb with MiXCR from the RACE reads. The sample records about 360,000 distinct CDR3 sequences, 4.8% being singletons. The specimen comprised whole blood, sampled in connection with sensitization to the hapten diphenylcyclopropenone (DPC). The origin of the receptors is a woman between 50 and 59 years old with alopecia areata. Some clones in this sample may be carry-over from other donors' samples. CDR3s include the opening cysteine and the closing phenylalanine or tryptophan. The D gene is left open where the match is weak. Some rows have no size entry. The others give once, few or many, or a class for an expanded clone.

v_call,j_call,d_call,clone_size,cdr3_aa,cdr3_nt
TRBV6-6,TRBJ1-1,.,.,CASSYPDRNTEAFF,TGTGCCAGCAGTTACCCAGACCGCAACACTGAAGCTTTCTTT
TRBV18,TRBJ1-1,.,few,CASSHGQLVPEAFF,TGTGCCAGCTCACATGGACAGTTGGTCCCTGAAGCTTTCTTT
TRBV15,TRBJ1-1,.,.,CATSSPRGGNTEAFF,TGTGCCACCAGCAGCCCCAGGGGAGGAAACACTGAAGCTTTCTTT
TRBV12-3/TRBV12-4,TRBJ1-1,.,many,CASSLAGGGTEAFF,TGTGCCAGCAGTTTAGCGGGAGGGGGCACTGAAGCTTTCTTT
TRBV6-5,TRBJ1-1,.,many,CASSSLSVGTEAFF,TGTGCCAGCAGTTCCCTGAGTGTAGGGACTGAAGCTTTCTTT
TRBV3-1,TRBJ1-2,.,few,CASSQRPGSYGYTF,TGTGCCAGCAGCCAAAGGCCCGGCAGCTATGGCTACACCTTC
TRBV4-3,TRBJ1-6,.,many,CASSQDQGGSPLHF,TGCGCCAGCAGCCAAGACCAGGGAGGGTCACCCCTCCACTTT
TRBV7-2,TRBJ2-3,.,.,CASSFRGIGGIADTQYF,TGTGCCAGCAGCTTCAGAGGGATCGGGGGTATCGCAGATACGCAGTATTTT
TRBV6-5,TRBJ2-3,.,few,CASSYPVDGTDTQYF,TGTGCCAGCAGTTACCCCGTGGACGGCACAGATACGCAGTATTTT
TRBV18,TRBJ2-7,TRBD2,many,CASSPRGGSYEQYF,TGTGCCAGCTCACCACGGGGGGGTTCCTACGAGCAGTACTTC
TRBV29-1,TRBJ2-5,TRBD2,few,CSVEPQAGTQETQYF,TGCAGCGTTGAACCCCAAGCGGGGACGCAAGAGACCCAGTACTTC
TRBV12-3/TRBV12-4,TRBJ2-7,.,few,CASSYRHSYEQYF,TGTGCCAGCAGTTACCGTCATAGTTACGAGCAGTACTTC
TRBV2,TRBJ2-1,.,many,CASSPLATSYNEQFF,TGTGCCAGCAGCCCTCTAGCGACCTCCTACAATGAGCAGTTCTTC
TRBV12-3/TRBV12-4,TRBJ2-1,TRBD1,many,CASSFRGRGDNEQFF,TGTGCCAGCAGCTTCAGGGGGCGCGGAGACAATGAGCAGTTCTTC
TRBV5-1,TRBJ1-3,.,many,CASSFGGTGNTIYF,TGCGCCAGCAGCTTTGGGGGTACTGGAAACACCATATATTTT
TRBV7-2,TRBJ1-2,.,many,CASSQGTGAGYTF,TGTGCCAGCAGCCAAGGGACGGGGGCCGGCTACACCTTC
TRBV7-9,TRBJ2-7,TRBD2,many,CASSLVLADYLPYEQYF,TGTGCCAGCAGCTTAGTTCTAGCGGATTATTTGCCCTACGAGCAGTACTTC
TRBV6-5,TRBJ2-1,.,many,CASSYNSGVDEQFF,TGTGCCAGCAGTTACAACTCAGGGGTGGATGAGCAGTTCTTC
TRBV7-3,TRBJ2-7,.,many,CASSLKGGTGEQYF,TGTGCCAGCAGCTTAAAAGGAGGGACTGGAGAGCAGTACTTC
TRBV6-2/TRBV6-3,TRBJ1-5,.,.,CASSYRPNQPQHF,TGTGCCAGCAGTTACCGACCCAATCAGCCCCAGCATTTT
TRBV6-1,TRBJ2-3,.,.,CASSARTSTDTQYF,TGTGCCAGCAGTGCAAGAACTAGCACAGATACGCAGTATTTT
TRBV9,TRBJ2-5,TRBD1,few,CASSVGRGQAETQYF,TGTGCCAGCAGCGTAGGTAGGGGGCAAGCGGAGACCCAGTACTTC
TRBV6-2/TRBV6-3,TRBJ2-1,.,.,CASSADRKYNEQFF,TGTGCCAGCAGTGCGGACAGAAAATACAATGAGCAGTTCTTC
TRBV6-5,TRBJ1-6,.,.,CASSYRVGVPLHF,TGTGCCAGCAGTTACAGGGTGGGCGTACCCCTCCACTTT
TRBV29-1,TRBJ2-7,.,many,CSVETGVDEQYF,TGCAGCGTTGAGACGGGAGTGGACGAGCAGTACTTC
TRBV20-1,TRBJ1-2,.,many,CSAREVQGVGGYTF,TGCAGTGCTAGAGAGGTACAGGGAGTTGGAGGCTACACCTTC
TRBV20-1,TRBJ1-3,.,.,CSAREGRENTIYF,TGCAGTGCTAGGGAAGGGCGGGAAAACACCATATATTTT
TRBV6-5,TRBJ2-7,TRBD1,few,CASSYSGQVYEQYF,TGTGCCAGCAGTTACTCCGGACAGGTCTACGAGCAGTACTTC
TRBV5-1,TRBJ2-5,TRBD2,many,CASSLGGSGLAGEWKETQYF,TGCGCCAGCAGCTTGGGCGGGTCGGGACTAGCGGGAGAATGGAAAGAGACCCAGTACTTC
TRBV29-1,TRBJ2-3,.,many,CSVDRPKDTQYF,TGCAGCGTTGACCGGCCTAAAGATACGCAGTATTTT
TRBV10-3,TRBJ2-3,TRBD2,many,CAISGVSGGSSTDTQYF,TGTGCCATCAGTGGAGTTAGCGGGGGATCTAGCACAGATACGCAGTATTTT
TRBV11-2,TRBJ1-4,.,few,CASSLMLGYEKLFF,TGTGCCAGCAGCTTAATGTTAGGGTACGAAAAACTGTTTTTT
TRBV13,TRBJ2-7,.,many,CASSLGQGEQYF,TGTGCCAGCAGTCTGGGTCAGGGCGAGCAGTACTTC
TRBV11-2,TRBJ2-1,.,many,CASSLGLFGGEQFF,TGTGCCAGCAGCTTAGGGTTGTTCGGGGGTGAGCAGTTCTTC
TRBV6-5,TRBJ1-2,.,many,CASSRQRNYGYTF,TGTGCCAGCAGTAGACAGCGCAACTATGGCTACACCTTC
TRBV20-1,TRBJ2-7,.,.,CSAPSEFSYEQYF,TGCAGTGCCCCTTCCGAGTTCTCCTACGAGCAGTACTTC
TRBV7-8,TRBJ2-7,.,few,CASSLGVGGSLSSYEQYF,TGTGCCAGCAGCTTAGGGGTAGGGGGATCATTAAGCTCCTACGAGCAGTACTTC
TRBV28,TRBJ2-1,.,few,CASSSGTTTHNEQFF,TGTGCCAGCAGTTCAGGGACAACCACACACAATGAGCAGTTCTTC
TRBV6-2/TRBV6-3,TRBJ1-5,TRBD1,many,CATGQGANQPQHF,TGTGCCACTGGACAGGGAGCCAATCAGCCCCAGCATTTT
TRBV5-6,TRBJ2-3,.,few,CASSLRERTDTQYF,TGTGCCAGCAGCTTGCGGGAGCGCACAGATACGCAGTATTTT
TRBV7-9,TRBJ2-5,TRBD2,many,CASSSTRGLAGAETQYF,TGTGCCAGCAGCTCCACCCGGGGACTAGCGGGAGCTGAGACCCAGTACTTC
TRBV5-6,TRBJ1-5,TRBD1,few,CASSPGTGIVQPQHF,TGTGCCAGCAGCCCTGGGACAGGGATCGTGCAGCCCCAGCATTTT
TRBV2,TRBJ1-5,.,.,CASTFDTNRNQPQHF,TGTGCCAGCACCTTCGACACGAATCGCAATCAGCCCCAGCATTTT